This is a list of T cell receptor beta chains from one sample in a study of Graves' ophthalmopathy and Graves' hyperthyroidism. TCRdb re-analysed the multiplex PCR reads in MiXCR, keeping a single row per CDR3 protein. The repertoire holds over a million distinct CDR3 sequences, with roughly 35% as singletons. Material for sequencing was peripheral blood or thyroid tissue (not recorded which). These receptors were obtained from an adult man with Graves' hyperthyroidism. Each CDR3 is given with its conserved first and last residue. Fields, in order: J gene, clone size, V gene, D gene, CDR3 protein, CDR3 DNA. D genes are given only for firm matches. Rows may omit the clone size; those that give it use once, few, many or a size class.

>TRBJ2-7|NA|TRBV14|NA
CASSLYQGAPYEQYF
TGTGCCAGCAGCTTGTATCAGGGAGCCCCCTACGAGCAGTACTTC
>TRBJ2-7|few|TRBV5-1|NA
CASSLTFLDEQYF
TGCGCCAGCAGCTTGACCTTTCTGGACGAGCAGTACTTC
>TRBJ2-5|many|TRBV28|NA
CASNVGQETQYF
TGTGCCAGCAATGTGGGCCAAGAGACCCAGTACTTC
>TRBJ2-7|few|TRBV28|TRBD1
CASSYFSAGTGGSEQYF
TGTGCCAGCAGTTACTTCTCGGCCGGGACAGGGGGAAGCGAGCAGTACTTC
>TRBJ2-5|many|TRBV7-2|NA
CASSSLGGNQETQYF
TGTGCCAGCAGCTCCCTCGGGGGAAACCAAGAGACCCAGTACTTC
>TRBJ2-2|NA|TRBV10-2|NA
CASKDLNTGELFF
TGCGCCAGCAAGGACCTGAACACCGGGGAGCTGTTTTTT
>TRBJ2-7|NA|TRBV7-2|TRBD2
CASRSAGAYEQYF
TGTGCCAGCAGGTCAGCGGGAGCCTACGAGCAGTACTTC
>TRBJ2-7|few|TRBV6-6|NA
CASSSRPLYEQYF
TGTGCCAGCAGTTCGAGACCCCTCTACGAGCAGTACTTC
>TRBJ2-7|once|TRBV28|TRBD1
CASRTQGQVYEQYF
TGTGCCAGCAGGACGCAAGGACAGGTCTACGAGCAGTACTTC
>TRBJ2-5|many|TRBV20-1|NA
CSASGGRRYQETQYF
TGCAGTGCTAGTGGGGGGAGGAGGTACCAAGAGACCCAGTACTTC
>TRBJ1-5|NA|TRBV5-6|TRBD1
CASSLVETGGQPQHF
TGTGCCAGCAGCTTGGTAGAGACAGGGGGTCAGCCCCAGCATTTT
>TRBJ1-5|NA|TRBV7-2|NA
CASSLDAQRQETQHF
TGTGCCAGCAGCTTAGACGCCCAGCGCCAAGAGACCCAGCATTTT
>TRBJ2-7|many|TRBV29-1|NA
CSVAAGGSYEQYF
TGCAGCGTTGCGGCAGGGGGGAGCTACGAGCAGTACTTC
>TRBJ1-1|NA|TRBV20-1|NA
CSARDLTVGQAFF
TGCAGTGCTAGAGATTTGACAGTGGGCCAAGCTTTCTTT
>TRBJ1-1|NA|TRBV7-3|NA
CASSLLAGGNTEAFF
TGTGCCAGCAGCTTATTAGCAGGAGGGAACACTGAAGCTTTCTTT
>TRBJ2-7|few|TRBV5-5|TRBD2
CASSLTVVAGTYEQYF
TGTGCCAGCAGCTTGACCGTTGTAGCGGGCACCTACGAGCAGTACTTC
>TRBJ1-5|once|TRBV5-6|NA
CASSLGPERDQPQHF
TGTGCCAGCAGCTTGGGTCCGGAGAGAGATCAGCCCCAGCATTTT
>TRBJ2-7|many|TRBV7-2|NA
CASSLGLLVEQYF
TGTGCCAGCAGCTTAGGGCTTCTGGTCGAGCAGTACTTC
>TRBJ1-3|few|TRBV7-2|TRBD1
CASSRPGTGPSGNTIYF
TGTGCCAGCAGTCGTCCCGGGACAGGGCCCTCTGGAAACACCATATATTTT
>TRBJ2-7|NA|TRBV7-2|TRBD1
CASSSPSGTGSYEQYF
TGTGCCAGCAGCTCGCCCTCCGGGACAGGCTCCTACGAGCAGTACTTC
>TRBJ1-2|many|TRBV19|TRBD1
CATGGQGLFGYTF
TGTGCCACCGGGGGACAGGGGCTTTTTGGCTACACCTTC
>TRBJ2-7|few|TRBV28|NA
CASSLSGHHYEQYF
TGTGCCAGCAGTTTGAGTGGACACCACTACGAGCAGTACTTC
>TRBJ1-1|many|TRBV19|NA
CASSIGGRAGMMTFF
TGTGCCAGTAGTATAGGCGGCAGGGCAGGGATGATGACTTTCTTT
>TRBJ1-5|few|TRBV10-3|TRBD1
CAISEFFGQGLNQPQHF
TGTGCCATCAGTGAGTTTTTCGGACAGGGCCTCAATCAGCCCCAGCATTTT
>TRBJ2-5|NA|TRBV14|NA
CASSQTGFTQYF
TGTGCCAGCAGCCAAACAGGGTTTACTCAGTACTTC
>TRBJ1-2|many|TRBV29-1|NA
CSVEDNVKGYTF
TGCAGCGTTGAAGACAACGTGAAAGGCTACACCTTC
>TRBJ1-6|NA|TRBV4-2|NA
CASSQDVQTNSPLHF
TGTGCCAGCAGCCAAGATGTACAGACAAATTCACCCCTCCACTTT
>TRBJ1-5|NA|TRBV7-3|NA
CAWSRDISNQPQHF
TGTGCCTGGAGTCGGGACATTAGCAATCAGCCCCAGCATTTT